The 17 T cell receptor beta chains below were found in one sample sequenced in a study of OX40 agonist ivuxolimab in advanced cancers. Profiling relied on immunoSEQ multiplex PCR, and the TCRdb table lists in-frame clones only, not all of them. The profile covers 78,000 or so clones, with about 92% appearing a single time and approximately 9.3% taken by the ten largest. Here the sequenced sample was CD4+ or CD8+ T cells sorted from blood, taken in a trial of the OX40 agonist ivuxolimab. Receptors were obtained from an adult with an advanced solid tumor such as melanoma, head and neck, liver or kidney cancer.

This clone was detected a few times. The genes are TRBV30 and TRBJ1-1, with D unresolved. The CDR3 runs 11 residues. CDR1 and CDR2 (germline): GTSNPN, SVGIG (reference sequence). Trimming removed 0 bases from V and 1 base from J, with 0 bases in between. CDR3 residues: CAWSVNTEAFF. The CDR3 nucleotides read TGTGCCTGGAGTGTGAACACTGAAGCTTTCTTT.

The CDR3 protein is CASSQVADTFGDEKLFF. The CDR3 nucleotides are TGCGCCAGCAGCCAAGTCGCAGACACTTTTGGGGATGAAAAACTGTTTTTT. J is TRBJ1-4 and V is TRBV4-1; no reliable D call. Per the germline V gene, CDR1 is MGHRA and CDR2 is YSYEKL. The CDR3 covers 17 residues. Trimming cost V 1 base and J 6 bases, with 18 bases left between them.

This chain uses TRBV10-2 with TRBJ1-6; 7 bases match TRBD1. The germline V gene encodes CDR1 WSHSY and CDR2 SAAADI. The CDR3 totals 13 residues. J gave up 10 bases and V 7 bases, and 7 bases lay outside the gene matches. The CDR3 coding sequence is TGCGCCAGCAATACAGGGGAAGGGTCACCCCTCCACTTT. Its protein product is CASNTGEGSPLHF.

The chain is built from TRBV12-5 and TRBJ1-2; TRBD1 is a possible D gene (6 bases). The CDR3 is made up of 13 amino acids. Germline V gene sequence: CDR1 LGHNT, CDR2 FRNRAP. V was clipped by 9 bases and J by 8 bases, with 19 bases between them. Written as DNA, the CDR3 is TGTGCTAGCTCACCTGGGGGGCCCCTAGGCTACACCTTC. Its translation is CASSPGGPLGYTF.

As DNA, the CDR3 is TGTGCCAGCAGCGTTTATGAGGACCAAGAGACCCAGTACTTC. This gives the protein CASSVYEDQETQYF. J is TRBJ2-5 and V is TRBV6-5; no reliable D call. With 6 bases removed from V and 0 bases from J, the gap between germline ends came to 11 bases. The CDR3 is 14 residues long. CDR1 and CDR2 (germline): MNHEY, SVGAGI.

This clone was recorded once. The chain combines TRBV2 with TRBJ2-1; TRBD1 matches at 7 bases. This CDR3 is built from 17 residues. Germline-derived CDR1 and CDR2 are SNHLY and FYNNEI. V shed 3 bases and J 6 bases; nucleotides not matched to a gene: 14. The CDR3: CASSEPNRRTGGNEQFF. CDR3 DNA: TGTGCCAGCAGTGAGCCCAATCGACGGACAGGCGGCAATGAGCAGTTCTTC.

V usage is TRBV23-1 and J usage is TRBJ2-7; TRBD1 matches 10 bases. TRBV23-1 is an open reading frame whose function is uncertain. V lost 8 bases and J lost 1; bases outside the gene matches: 8. This CDR3 is 15 amino acids long. CDR3 in DNA: TGCGCCAGCGCCGCACCGGGACAGGGGTCCTACGAGCAGTACTTC. Translation: CASAAPGQGSYEQYF.

This rearrangement joins TRBV19 to TRBJ2-3, with D possibly matching TRBD2 (5 bases). Germline assignment: CDR1 LNHDA and CDR2 SQIVND (reference sequence). The CDR3 spans 17 residues. The V end was cut by 5 bases, the J end by 0 bases, with 18 bases between. This CDR3 reads CASSHPGWETSTDTQYF. The CDR3 DNA is TGTGCCAGTAGTCACCCCGGTTGGGAGACTAGCACAGATACGCAGTATTTT.

The V call is TRBV7-6, the J call TRBJ2-7; 7 bases align to TRBD2. V was pared by 1 base and J by 7 bases, with 4 bases of the junction left unmatched. This CDR3 region has 13 residues. Germline lookup yields CDR1 SGHVS and CDR2 FNYEAQ. The CDR3 reads CASSLGTAGEQYF. In DNA, the CDR3 is TGTGCCAGCAGCTTAGGCACAGCGGGGGAGCAGTACTTC.

CDR3 DNA sequence: TGCGCCAGCAGCCCCTATGGGGAAACTAATGAAAAACTGTTTTTT. The encoded protein is CASSPYGETNEKLFF. J is TRBJ1-4 and V is TRBV5-1, with D unresolved. Between the trimmed V and J ends, which lost 4 bases and 1 base, there was a span of 11 bases. Germline V gene sequence: CDR1 SGHRS, CDR2 YFSETQ. The CDR3 runs 15 residues. The variable domain in full, completed from reference TRBV5-1 and TRBJ1-4, reads KAGVTQTPRYLIKTRGQQVTLSCSPISGHRSVSWYQQTPGQGLQFLFEYFSETQRNKGNFPGRFSGRQFSNSRSEMNVSTLELGDSALYLCASSPYGETNEKLFFGSGTQLSVL.

This rearrangement joins TRBV7-6 to TRBJ1-4; the D is unclear. The CDR3 runs 13 residues. V lost 4 bases to trimming and J lost 0 bases, with 3 bases between them. Germline lookup yields CDR1 SGHVS and CDR2 FNYEAQ. The chain's CDR3 is CASSSSTNEKLFF. For the CDR3, the DNA is TGTGCCAGCAGCTCGTCAACTAATGAAAAACTGTTTTTT.

This sequence joins TRBV11-2 and TRBJ1-2; D is unclear. Trimming stripped 2 bases from V and 2 bases from J, with 6 bases between. Germline CDR1 and CDR2: SGHAT and FQNNGV. The CDR3 extends over 13 amino acids. CDR3 coding DNA: TGTGCCAGCAGCTTATTAGGAAACTATGGCTACACCTTC. Its translation is CASSLLGNYGYTF. Variable domain in full (rest from reference TRBV11-2 and TRBJ1-2): EAGVAQSPRYKIIEKRQSVAFWCNPISGHATLYWYQQILGQGPKLLIQFQNNGVVDDSQLPKDRFSAERLKGVDSTLKIQPAKLEDSAVYLCASSLLGNYGYTFGSGTRLTVV.

The rearrangement joins TRBV5-4 to TRBJ2-1, with 7 bases lining up with TRBD2. CDR3 length equals 18 residues. In germline, CDR1 is SGHNT, CDR2 YYREEE (reference sequence). After removal of 4 bases from V and 7 bases from J, the junction contained 20 bases not matched to a gene. This CDR3 is CASSQTMRRQRGRNEQFF. DNA of the CDR3: TGTGCCAGCAGCCAGACGATGAGGCGGCAGCGGGGTAGGAATGAGCAGTTCTTC.

This chain connects TRBV6-1 to TRBJ2-3, with 9 bases identical to TRBD2. The CDR3 runs 15 residues. Trimming removed 5 bases from V and 0 bases from J; junction bases left unmatched: 3. Germline V lookup: CDR1 MNHNS, CDR2 SASEGT. CDR3 protein: CASSSLAGSTDTQYF. CDR3 coding DNA: TGTGCCAGCAGTTCTCTAGCGGGGAGCACAGATACGCAGTATTTT.

The chain combines TRBV19 with TRBJ1-4, with 8 bases lining up with TRBD1. The V gene's germline CDR1 is LNHDA and CDR2 SQIVND (reference sequence). The V and J ends lost 3 bases and 2 bases, in that order; junction bases with no gene match: 8. This CDR3 is built from 17 residues. The CDR3 sequence: CASSMDREGWTNEKLFF. CDR3 nucleotide sequence: TGTGCCAGTAGTATGGACAGGGAAGGTTGGACTAATGAAAAACTGTTTTTT.

The chain carries TRBV11-2 and TRBJ2-3; 8 bases are a match to TRBD1. J lost 2 bases, V lost 4 bases, and 5 bases had no gene match. Germline lookup yields CDR1 SGHAT and CDR2 FQNNGV. The CDR3 consists of 15 residues. CDR3: CASSWTGTATDTQYF. In nucleotides, the CDR3 is TGTGCCAGCAGCTGGACAGGGACCGCCACAGATACGCAGTATTTT.

The chain recombines TRBV7-6 with TRBJ2-3, with D perhaps assigned TRBD1 or TRBD2 (5 bases each). Deletions cut 5 bases from V and 2 bases from J, with 20 bases between. CDR1 and CDR2 from the germline V gene are SGHVS and FNYEAQ. This CDR3 is built from 17 residues. CDR3 amino acids: CASSLSHEGPNTDTQYF. The CDR3 coding sequence is TGTGCCAGCAGCCTCTCTCATGAGGGGCCGAACACAGATACGCAGTATTTT. The full variable domain, in which reference TRBV7-6 and TRBJ2-3 provide the parts outside the CDR3, is GAGVSQSPRYKVTKRGQDVALRCDPISGHVSLYWYRQALGQGPEFLTYFNYEAQQDKSGLPNDRFSAERPEGSISTLTIQRTEQRDSAMYRCASSLSHEGPNTDTQYFGPGTRLTVL.